This TCR beta chain came from a study of T cells in Graves' hyperthyroidism and ophthalmopathy (dated by TCRdb to between 2018 and 2020). General notes on the study: Peripheral blood was collected at initial diagnosis, before any treatment. The 75 to 100 discovery patients were randomly split 7:3 into training and test sets. Prospective prediction of ophthalmopathy was tested in an independent validation cohort consisting of about 20 hyperthyroidism patients and around 16 patients who later progressed to ophthalmopathy. In addition, the study compared T-cell repertoires in thyroid tissue and in blood from several Graves' hyperthyroidism patients. The paper describes TCR Vbeta CDR3 sequencing of 140 or so peripheral blood samples, made up of around 41 ophthalmopathy patients, some 80 hyperthyroidism patients and 17 progressor patients. Following sampling, methimazole starting at 30 mg daily was given to hyperthyroidism patients, and high-dose intravenous methylprednisolone was given to ophthalmopathy patients. TCR V-J signatures able to tell the groups apart were searched for in a discovery cohort of around 95 patients, of whom over 40 had Graves' ophthalmopathy and around 57 had stable Graves' hyperthyroidism. Results the study describes overall, beyond this receptor: No statistical method was used to set the sample size in advance, and investigators knew the group allocation. In validation, the model predicted progression to ophthalmopathy a median of around six months before onset, with approximately 71% sensitivity and roughly 72% specificity. Most expanded thyroid clonotypes (frequency above 0.001) were also found in blood, which suggests that blood repertoires may mirror thyroid immune responses. In cross-validation, a model built on a 13 V-J signature told ophthalmopathy apart from stable hyperthyroidism with 87.88% sensitivity and roughly 81% specificity, and in testing the same model reached 80%/75%.

The TCR beta CDR3 regions were amplified from RNA transcripts. A first-round RT-PCR of the TCR CDR3 used the HTBI primer set with the Qiagen OneStep RT-PCR kit. The libraries were constructed in a second round of multiplex PCR and then size-selected and purified. Sequencing of the libraries was done on an Illumina HiSeq2000 using paired-end 100 bp reads. The study's processing was this. SOAPnuke was used to process the raw data, removing reads that contained adapters or uncalled bases, had a mean Phred below 15, or lacked an exact match to the constant primer or identifier. High-quality paired reads were merged with COPE v1.2.5, and unique nucleotide sequences were defined as clonotypes. MiTCR v1.1 was used to align clonotypes to the IMGT TRBV, TRBD and TRBJ reference segments. Only V-J combinations with frequency above 0.0001, covering approximately 99% of repertoires, were analysed. A TCS score was defined as the ratio of F50 (clonal expansion) to E x V (chaos), with BLOSUM62-based TCRdist applied between CDR3 peptides within each V-J. Welch's t-statistics and random forest reduced roughly 500 V-J features to 13, which were used in a naive Bayes classifier (R e1071). TCRdb trimmed the raw reads at Q25, called clones with MiXCR and kept productive beta chains. Rows with one shared CDR3 protein collapse into an entry with the most common genes and DNA. These V and J calls originate from TCRdb's pipeline instead of the authors' own analysis. The sample table shows a few hundred thousand distinct CDR3 sequences, and about a sixth are seen once. Of the sample, about 56% falls within the top ten clones.

The cysteine opens and the phenylalanine closes a CDR3 of 11 amino acids. Just CDR3 DNA is preserved here, 33 bases in frame from base 1. According to the germline V gene (reference sequence), CDR1 reads SEHNR and CDR2 reads FQNEAQ. V sheds 7 bases and J sheds 4 bases, leaving 4 bases between their ends. A patient counted as having stable Graves' hyperthyroidism if no progression to ophthalmopathy occurred over 18 months of follow-up. Hyperthyroidism patients were aged 18 to 65 years and newly diagnosed, with disease duration of less than 2 months. Patients with uncontrolled infections, other autoimmune diseases, pregnancy or lactation were excluded. Clinical symptoms, serum thyroxine and TRAb, thyroid ultrasound, and orbital computed tomography formed the basis for the diagnoses. Ficoll-Paque density gradient centrifugation was used to isolate PBMCs from about 10 ml of fresh peripheral blood. Total RNA was extracted with Trizol reagent, and quality was checked on an Agilent 2100 Bioanalyzer.

This clonotype was found a few times. Its antigen is still unknown. No per-base quality is available; no much larger clone lies one base away. The receptor comes from a woman aged 45-60 years with Graves' hyperthyroidism. Recombination linked TRBV7-9 to TRBJ1-4, with the D gene not confidently named. Sequenced sample: blood. The sequence in DNA is TGTGCCAGCACCGATAATGAAAAACTGTTTTTT. It codes for CASTDNEKLFF.